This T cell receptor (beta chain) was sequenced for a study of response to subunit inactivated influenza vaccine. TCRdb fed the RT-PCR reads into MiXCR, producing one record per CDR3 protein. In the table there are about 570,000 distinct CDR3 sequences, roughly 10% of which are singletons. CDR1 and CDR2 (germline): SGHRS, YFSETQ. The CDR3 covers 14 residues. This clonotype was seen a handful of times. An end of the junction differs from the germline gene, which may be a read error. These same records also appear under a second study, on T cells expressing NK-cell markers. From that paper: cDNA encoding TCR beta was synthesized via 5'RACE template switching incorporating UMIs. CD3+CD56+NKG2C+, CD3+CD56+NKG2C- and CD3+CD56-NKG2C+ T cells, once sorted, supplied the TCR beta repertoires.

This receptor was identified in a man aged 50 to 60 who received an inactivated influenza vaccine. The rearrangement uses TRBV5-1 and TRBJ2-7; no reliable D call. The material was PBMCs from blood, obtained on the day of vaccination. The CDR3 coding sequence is TGCGCCAGCAGTTTGGCTTTCTCCGGTTACCAGCAGTACTTC. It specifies CASSLAFSGYQQYF.